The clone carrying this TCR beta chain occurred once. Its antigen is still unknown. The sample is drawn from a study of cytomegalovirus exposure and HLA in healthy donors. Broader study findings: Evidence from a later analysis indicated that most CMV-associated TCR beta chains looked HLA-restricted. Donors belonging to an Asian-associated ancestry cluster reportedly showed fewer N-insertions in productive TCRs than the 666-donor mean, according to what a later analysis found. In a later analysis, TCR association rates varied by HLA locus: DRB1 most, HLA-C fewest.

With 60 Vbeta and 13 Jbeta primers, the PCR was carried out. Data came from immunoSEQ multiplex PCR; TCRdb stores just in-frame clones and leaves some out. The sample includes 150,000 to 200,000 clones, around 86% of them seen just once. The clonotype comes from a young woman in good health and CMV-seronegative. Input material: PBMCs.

The CDR3 reads CASSQNFGRLGTDTQYF. In DNA form, the CDR3 reads TGTGCCAGCAGCCAAAATTTCGGGAGATTGGGCACAGATACGCAGTATTTT. The chain employs TRBV14 and TRBJ2-3; D possibly corresponds to TRBD2 (6 bases). The germline gives CDR1 SGHDN, CDR2 FVKESK. V lost 2 bases to trimming and J lost 1 base, with 16 bases between them. CDR3 size: 17 residues.